This is a list of T cell receptor beta chains from one sample in a study of blood T cell repertoires in COVID-19. Produced via immunoSEQ multiplex PCR; TCRdb's table is partial and in-frame only. The profile covers some 120,000 clones, with roughly 85% appearing a single time and 5% to 8% taken by the ten largest. The material sequenced was peripheral blood. These receptor sequences come from a man older than 75 with active or convalescent COVID-19. The CDR3 runs from the conserved cysteine through the conserved F or W. A D gene is named only where the DNA matches it firmly. Where a row states a size, it is once, few, many or the class of an expanded clone; other rows omit it.

j_call: TRBJ2-5
v_call: TRBV2
clone_size: once
d_call: NA
cdr3_nt: TGTGCCAGCAGTGGTGTCAGGGAAGAGACCCAGTACTTC
cdr3_aa: CASSGVREETQYF

j_call: TRBJ1-2
v_call: TRBV2
clone_size: NA
d_call: NA
cdr3_nt: TGTGCCAGCAGTGAGAGTGGGGGGGTCGGCTATGGCTACACCTTC
cdr3_aa: CASSESGGVGYGYTF

j_call: TRBJ1-2
v_call: TRBV2
clone_size: NA
d_call: TRBD1
cdr3_nt: TGTGCCAGCAGTTGGGACAGGGGCGGCTACACCTTC
cdr3_aa: CASSWDRGGYTF

j_call: TRBJ1-5
v_call: TRBV18
clone_size: few
d_call: NA
cdr3_nt: TGTGCCAGCTCACCTTTGGACAGCGGCAATCAGCCCCAGCATTTT
cdr3_aa: CASSPLDSGNQPQHF

j_call: TRBJ1-1
v_call: TRBV3-1/TRBV3-2
clone_size: NA
d_call: NA
cdr3_nt: TGTGCCAGTCAGACAGGGAACACTGAAGCTTTCTTT
cdr3_aa: CASQTGNTEAFF

j_call: TRBJ2-3
v_call: TRBV11-3
clone_size: NA
d_call: NA
cdr3_nt: TGTGCCAGCAGCTTAGTTTCTAGCACAGATACGCAGTATTTT
cdr3_aa: CASSLVSSTDTQYF

j_call: TRBJ2-1
v_call: TRBV9
clone_size: NA
d_call: TRBD2
cdr3_nt: TGTGCCAGCAGCCCAGCGGGAGTGGCCTACAATGAGCAGTTCTTC
cdr3_aa: CASSPAGVAYNEQFF

j_call: TRBJ1-5
v_call: TRBV28
clone_size: once
d_call: NA
cdr3_nt: TGTGCCAGCTCGAGACAAGTAGGCGATCAGCCCCAGCATTTT
cdr3_aa: CASSRQVGDQPQHF

j_call: TRBJ1-2
v_call: TRBV7-2
clone_size: once
d_call: TRBD1
cdr3_nt: TGTGCCAGCAGCATTACCGGGACAGTCTATGGCTACACCTTC
cdr3_aa: CASSITGTVYGYTF

j_call: TRBJ1-5
v_call: TRBV6-2/TRBV6-3
clone_size: NA
d_call: NA
cdr3_nt: TGTGCCAGCAGTTACGGTTCAGGGGGCAATCAGCCCCAGCATTTT
cdr3_aa: CASSYGSGGNQPQHF

j_call: TRBJ2-7
v_call: TRBV29-1
clone_size: once
d_call: TRBD2
cdr3_nt: TGCAGCGTTCGCGGGACTAGCGGGAGTGTATACGAGCAGTACTTC
cdr3_aa: CSVRGTSGSVYEQYF

j_call: TRBJ1-3
v_call: TRBV5-1
clone_size: NA
d_call: TRBD1
cdr3_nt: TGCGCCAGCAGTAAGGACAGGGGGGATGGAAACACCATATATTTT
cdr3_aa: CASSKDRGDGNTIYF

j_call: TRBJ1-2
v_call: TRBV9
clone_size: NA
d_call: TRBD1
cdr3_nt: TGTGCCAGCAGCGGGGTCCGGGACAGGGAATGGAGTGGCTACACCTTC
cdr3_aa: CASSGVRDREWSGYTF

j_call: TRBJ2-7
v_call: TRBV18
clone_size: many
d_call: NA
cdr3_nt: TGTGCCAGCTCACCGGACGGAGGGGCCGAGCAGTACTTC
cdr3_aa: CASSPDGGAEQYF

j_call: TRBJ2-3
v_call: TRBV11-2
clone_size: NA
d_call: TRBD2
cdr3_nt: TGTGCCAGCAGCCCTCCGGGGGGGTCGGATACGCAGTATTTT
cdr3_aa: CASSPPGGSDTQYF

j_call: TRBJ1-6
v_call: TRBV5-1
clone_size: once
d_call: TRBD1
cdr3_nt: TGCGCCAGCAGCTTGGAGGCAGGGGGGACTAATTCACCCCTCCACTTT
cdr3_aa: CASSLEAGGTNSPLHF

j_call: TRBJ1-2
v_call: TRBV6-5
clone_size: NA
d_call: NA
cdr3_nt: TGTGCCAGCAACCCGGACAGCTATGGCTACACCTTC
cdr3_aa: CASNPDSYGYTF

j_call: TRBJ2-2
v_call: TRBV4-1
clone_size: few
d_call: TRBD2
cdr3_nt: TGCGCCAGCAGCCAAGGGACTAGCGGGGGTGGTACCGGGGAGCTGTTTTTT
cdr3_aa: CASSQGTSGGGTGELFF

j_call: TRBJ1-5
v_call: TRBV5-8
clone_size: NA
d_call: NA
cdr3_nt: TGTGCCAGCAGCTTGCAGGGAAGTCAGCCCCAGCATTTT
cdr3_aa: CASSLQGSQPQHF

j_call: TRBJ1-4
v_call: TRBV6-6
clone_size: NA
d_call: NA
cdr3_nt: TGTGCCAGCAGTTACGAGGGTAGTTCTGAAAAACTGTTTTTT
cdr3_aa: CASSYEGSSEKLFF

j_call: TRBJ1-1
v_call: TRBV7-9
clone_size: NA
d_call: TRBD1
cdr3_nt: TGTGCCAGCAGCGGACAGGGGAGCACTGAAGCTTTCTTT
cdr3_aa: CASSGQGSTEAFF

j_call: TRBJ2-7
v_call: TRBV11-2
clone_size: NA
d_call: TRBD2
cdr3_nt: TGTGCCAGCAGCCCGGGGGGGGAACCCTACGAGCAGTACTTC
cdr3_aa: CASSPGGEPYEQYF

j_call: TRBJ1-5
v_call: TRBV9
clone_size: NA
d_call: NA
cdr3_nt: TGTGCCAGCAGCCCTCCCGGGGGGCCCCAGCATTTT
cdr3_aa: CASSPPGGPQHF

j_call: TRBJ2-7
v_call: TRBV6-5
clone_size: NA
d_call: TRBD2
cdr3_nt: TGTGCTAGCGGGAGGGCCTACGAGCAGTACTTC
cdr3_aa: CASGRAYEQYF

j_call: TRBJ1-3
v_call: TRBV7-8
clone_size: NA
d_call: TRBD1
cdr3_nt: TGTGCCAGCAGCTTAGTCGACAGGGGAGGGGCTGGAAACACCATATATTTT
cdr3_aa: CASSLVDRGGAGNTIYF

j_call: TRBJ2-7
v_call: TRBV5-1
clone_size: NA
d_call: TRBD2
cdr3_nt: TGCGCCAGCAAGGCTAGCGGGAAGTACGAGCAGTACTTC
cdr3_aa: CASKASGKYEQYF

j_call: TRBJ2-4
v_call: TRBV3-1/TRBV3-2
clone_size: NA
d_call: TRBD2
cdr3_nt: TGTGCCAGCAGCCGTAGCGGGGGGGCCGGGAACATTCAGTACTTC
cdr3_aa: CASSRSGGAGNIQYF

j_call: TRBJ2-7
v_call: TRBV6-2/TRBV6-3
clone_size: NA
d_call: NA
cdr3_nt: TGTGCCAGCACCCCAGTTCGAGGGAGTGCCTACGAGCAGTACTTC
cdr3_aa: CASTPVRGSAYEQYF

j_call: TRBJ2-7
v_call: TRBV7-2
clone_size: NA
d_call: TRBD2
cdr3_nt: TGTGCCAGCAGCCGGGGGACTAGCAGCGAGCAGTACTTC
cdr3_aa: CASSRGTSSEQYF

j_call: TRBJ2-3
v_call: TRBV11-3
clone_size: NA
d_call: NA
cdr3_nt: TGTGCCAGCAGCTTTGGGGGCCTAATCGCATCTTCAGATACGCAGTATTTT
cdr3_aa: CASSFGGLIASSDTQYF

j_call: TRBJ2-2
v_call: TRBV4-1
clone_size: NA
d_call: NA
cdr3_nt: TGCGCCAGCAGCCCGAACCGAGACACCGGGGAGCTGTTTTTT
cdr3_aa: CASSPNRDTGELFF

j_call: TRBJ1-5
v_call: TRBV24-1
clone_size: few
d_call: TRBD1
cdr3_nt: TGTGCCACCAGTGCTCGGACAGGGTTGGAGCAGCCCCAGCATTTT
cdr3_aa: CATSARTGLEQPQHF

j_call: TRBJ1-1
v_call: TRBV2
clone_size: NA
d_call: TRBD1
cdr3_nt: TGTGCCAGCTTAAGACAGGGTATCAAAGCTTTCTTT
cdr3_aa: CASLRQGIKAFF

j_call: TRBJ2-5
v_call: TRBV4-1
clone_size: once
d_call: TRBD2
cdr3_nt: TGCGCCAGCAGCCACCCTAGGGTGGAAGCGGGGGAAGAGACCCAGTACTTC
cdr3_aa: CASSHPRVEAGEETQYF

j_call: TRBJ2-6
v_call: TRBV5-4
clone_size: NA
d_call: NA
cdr3_nt: TGTGCCAGCACCCGATGGGGGCTCTCTGGGGCCAACGTCCTGACTTTC
cdr3_aa: CASTRWGLSGANVLTF

j_call: TRBJ2-7
v_call: TRBV5-5
clone_size: NA
d_call: TRBD1
cdr3_nt: TGTGCCAGCAGCAAAGGGACAGCCTTTCCCTACGAGCAGTACTTC
cdr3_aa: CASSKGTAFPYEQYF

j_call: TRBJ2-2
v_call: TRBV30
clone_size: NA
d_call: NA
cdr3_nt: TGTGCCTGGAGTGGGGGAACCTGGGGGCGCCAGGGCACCGGGGAGCTGTTTTTT
cdr3_aa: CAWSGGTWGRQGTGELFF

j_call: TRBJ1-5
v_call: TRBV6-5
clone_size: once
d_call: NA
cdr3_nt: TGTGCCAGCAAAGGGGCCGATCAGCCCCAGCATTTT
cdr3_aa: CASKGADQPQHF

j_call: TRBJ1-2
v_call: TRBV9
clone_size: NA
d_call: NA
cdr3_nt: TGTGCCAGCAGCGTAGCGCCAGGCCCTAACTATGGCTACACCTTC
cdr3_aa: CASSVAPGPNYGYTF

j_call: TRBJ2-4
v_call: TRBV3-1/TRBV3-2
clone_size: NA
d_call: TRBD2
cdr3_nt: TGTGCCAGCAGCCAGGGCGGGGGGGCGGTCAAAAACATTCAGTACTTC
cdr3_aa: CASSQGGGAVKNIQYF

j_call: TRBJ1-1
v_call: TRBV12-3/TRBV12-4
clone_size: NA
d_call: NA
cdr3_nt: TGTGCCAGCATCTGGGGCCACAACACTGAAGCTTTCTTT
cdr3_aa: CASIWGHNTEAFF

j_call: TRBJ2-3
v_call: TRBV7-8
clone_size: NA
d_call: TRBD1
cdr3_nt: TGTGCCAGCAGCCGCGGGACAGGGGGCGCATATAGCACAGATACGCAGTATTTT
cdr3_aa: CASSRGTGGAYSTDTQYF

j_call: TRBJ2-7
v_call: TRBV28
clone_size: NA
d_call: TRBD2
cdr3_nt: TGTGCCAGCACCACACCGGCGGGGGACCGGTGGGAGCAGTACTTC
cdr3_aa: CASTTPAGDRWEQYF

j_call: TRBJ1-2
v_call: TRBV19
clone_size: NA
d_call: TRBD1
cdr3_nt: TGTGCCAGTAGCCGAGGGGGACAGAACTATGGCTACACCTTC
cdr3_aa: CASSRGGQNYGYTF

j_call: TRBJ2-5
v_call: TRBV4-1
clone_size: NA
d_call: TRBD2
cdr3_nt: TGCGCCAGCAGCCCGACTAGCGGGAGGGGGGAGCGCCAAGAGACCCAGTACTTC
cdr3_aa: CASSPTSGRGERQETQYF

j_call: TRBJ1-1
v_call: TRBV6-5
clone_size: NA
d_call: TRBD1
cdr3_nt: TGTGCCAGCAGCTTCGACAGGGTGAACACTGAAGCTTTCTTT
cdr3_aa: CASSFDRVNTEAFF

j_call: TRBJ2-3
v_call: TRBV5-1
clone_size: NA
d_call: NA
cdr3_nt: TGCGCCAGCAGCTTAAACCCTAGAATCGAAGATACGCAGTATTTT
cdr3_aa: CASSLNPRIEDTQYF

j_call: TRBJ2-5
v_call: TRBV10-3
clone_size: NA
d_call: TRBD1
cdr3_nt: TGTGCCTCCTCGCAGGGGGTTCAAGAGACCCAGTACTTC
cdr3_aa: CASSQGVQETQYF

j_call: TRBJ1-6
v_call: TRBV19
clone_size: NA
d_call: NA
cdr3_nt: TGTGCCAGTAGTATAGTTGGGGGCCCAAATTCACCCCTCCACTTT
cdr3_aa: CASSIVGGPNSPLHF

j_call: TRBJ2-3
v_call: TRBV4-3
clone_size: NA
d_call: NA
cdr3_nt: TGCGCCAGCAGCTTCCAACAGGGTCCAGATACGCAGTATTTT
cdr3_aa: CASSFQQGPDTQYF

j_call: TRBJ2-6
v_call: TRBV6-5
clone_size: NA
d_call: NA
cdr3_nt: TGTGCCAGCAGTCTTAAATATTCTGGGGCCAACGTCCTGACTTTC
cdr3_aa: CASSLKYSGANVLTF

j_call: TRBJ2-5
v_call: TRBV7-6
clone_size: NA
d_call: TRBD1
cdr3_nt: TGTGCCAGCAGCTTAGGGGACAGGGAAAGGCGAGAGACCCAGTACTTC
cdr3_aa: CASSLGDRERRETQYF

j_call: TRBJ2-3
v_call: TRBV5-1
clone_size: NA
d_call: TRBD1
cdr3_nt: TGCGCCAGCAGCACTACAGGGGGCATCGCAGATACGCAGTATTTT
cdr3_aa: CASSTTGGIADTQYF

j_call: TRBJ1-2
v_call: TRBV18
clone_size: NA
d_call: NA
cdr3_nt: TGTGCCAGCTCACCAACGCGGGGTGAACTCTATGGCTACACCTTC
cdr3_aa: CASSPTRGELYGYTF

j_call: TRBJ2-1
v_call: TRBV27
clone_size: NA
d_call: TRBD2
cdr3_nt: TGTGCCAGCAGTTTGCCCGGGACTAGTCGTGAGCAGTTCTTC
cdr3_aa: CASSLPGTSREQFF

j_call: TRBJ2-7
v_call: TRBV7-6
clone_size: NA
d_call: TRBD2
cdr3_nt: TGTGCCAGCAGCTTACAGGCGGGGGGTTCGTACGAGCAGTACTTC
cdr3_aa: CASSLQAGGSYEQYF

j_call: TRBJ1-1
v_call: TRBV27
clone_size: NA
d_call: NA
cdr3_nt: TGTGCCAGCAGTTTATCGTTAGGGGCGGTAGATACTGAAGCTTTCTTT
cdr3_aa: CASSLSLGAVDTEAFF